The 30 T cell receptor beta chains in this list originate from one sample, sequenced in a study of shared T cell receptors in the human thymus. This table comes from immunoSEQ multiplex PCR, and its TCRdb copy is limited to in-frame clones, with some not included. The sample shows about 660,000 clones, about 89% of them seen only once. The same data also contributed to another study, on human thymus T cells.

Source material: thymocytes. The source of these receptors is a boy younger than two with a congenital heart defect.

The rearrangement uses TRBV7-9 and TRBJ2-2, with 9 positions matching TRBD1. With 5 bases clipped from V and 7 bases from J, the junction kept 14 bases outside the gene matches. The CDR3 has 17 residues. CDR1 is SEHNR, CDR2 FQNEAQ, per germline (reference sequence). As DNA, the CDR3 is TGTGCCAGCAGCCCGACAGGGGGTTCAGCTGGGGTCGGGGAGCTGTTTTTT. Its translation: CASSPTGGSAGVGELFF.

This chain uses TRBV5-1 with TRBJ2-5, with D perhaps TRBD1 (5 bases). The better agreement between TRBJ2-7 and the DNA end casts doubt on the J call. This CDR3 is built from 13 residues. Germline assignment: CDR1 SGHRS and CDR2 YFSETQ. The CDR3 region is CASTSQGSYEQYF. CDR3 nucleotides: TGCGCCAGCACCTCGCAGGGATCTTACGAGCAGTACTTC.

The chain joins TRBV7-9 to TRBJ1-1; 7 bases fit TRBD1. CDR1 and CDR2 from the germline V gene are SEHNR and FQNEAQ (reference sequence). The CDR3 sequence is 16 residues long. The J segment lost 5 bases and the V segment lost 0 bases, leaving 9 bases of the junction unmatched. The CDR3 loop reads CASSLAQGAGGTEAFF. The CDR3 bases are TGTGCCAGCAGCTTAGCGCAAGGGGCAGGGGGTACTGAAGCTTTCTTT.

The chain recombines TRBV28 with TRBJ2-5; 7 nucleotides align to TRBD1. This CDR3 comprises 18 residues. Germline V gene lookup returns CDR1 MDHEN and CDR2 SYDVKM. V gave up 6 bases and J gave up 1 base; unmatched junction bases: 17. CDR3 coding DNA: TGTGCCAGCAGCTCTACCGGGATTGGACAGGACATCCAAGAGACCCAGTACTTC. As protein: CASSSTGIGQDIQETQYF.

V is TRBV7-8 and J is TRBJ2-7; D is possibly TRBD1 (6 bases). V gave up 5 bases and J gave up 4 bases, with 24 bases separating them. Germline CDR1 is SGHVS and CDR2 is FQNEAQ. The CDR3 is 17 amino acids. CDR3 protein: CASSPDRSGKLGYEQYF. The CDR3 nucleotides are TGTGCCAGCAGCCCTGACAGGTCCGGAAAATTAGGGTACGAGCAGTACTTC.

The sample holds one count of this clone. The chain uses TRBV7-2 and TRBJ2-1; 11 nucleotides match TRBD2. Losses at the gene ends were 5 bases for V and 3 bases for J; bases not matched to a gene: 9. This CDR3 is 17 amino acids long. Germline values: CDR1 SGHTA, CDR2 FQGNSA. In DNA form, the CDR3 reads TGTGCCAGCAGCCCCCGGACTAGCGGGCCGAGCTACAATGAGCAGTTCTTC. Protein product: CASSPRTSGPSYNEQFF.

The J gene is TRBJ2-4, the V gene TRBV14; 8 bases fit TRBD2. The trim removed 4 bases at V and 0 bases at J, leaving 14 bases unmatched. CDR1 and CDR2 (germline): SGHDN, FVKESK. CDR3 length: 19 amino acids. This CDR3 reads CASSLHPVVRGVAKNIQYF. The CDR3 bases are TGTGCCAGCAGCCTTCACCCTGTGGTGCGGGGGGTAGCCAAAAACATTCAGTACTTC.

There are a few counts of this clone. This rearrangement joins TRBV28 to TRBJ1-5; D is possibly TRBD1 (6 bases). The V end was cut by 3 bases, the J end by 4 bases, with 13 bases between. Germline V gene lookup returns CDR1 MDHEN and CDR2 SYDVKM. This CDR3 comprises 15 residues. CDR3 sequence reads: CASSFQGTRNQPQHF. In DNA, the CDR3 is TGTGCCAGCAGTTTTCAGGGGACGAGGAATCAGCCCCAGCATTTT.

The rearrangement uses TRBV25-1 and TRBJ2-6, with no clear D. CDR1 and CDR2 from the germline V gene are MGHDK and SYGVNS. The CDR3 consists of 14 residues. V was trimmed by 6 bases and J by 1 base, leaving 7 bases between them. CDR3: CASRQTSGANVLTF. Written as DNA, the CDR3 is TGTGCCAGCAGACAGACGTCTGGGGCCAACGTCCTGACTTTC.

The chain has TRBV28 and TRBJ2-6; weak D call: TRBD1 (6 bases). This CDR3 region has 17 residues. Germline V gene lookup returns CDR1 MDHEN and CDR2 SYDVKM. Trimming took off 4 bases at V and 3 bases at J, with 16 bases between the two ends. The CDR3 is CASSSTGLPNGANVLTF. The CDR3 nucleotides are TGTGCCAGCAGTTCCACAGGGCTACCTAATGGGGCCAACGTCCTGACTTTC. Full variable domain (missing parts from reference TRBV28 and TRBJ2-6): DVKVTQSSRYLVKRTGEKVFLECVQDMDHENMFWYRQDPGLGLRLIYFSYDVKMKEKGDIPEGYSVSREKKERFSLILESASTNQTSMYLCASSSTGLPNGANVLTFGAGSRLTVL.

The chain couples TRBV5-1 to TRBJ1-5; TRBD1 aligns across 10 bases. The CDR3 spans 14 residues. V shed 3 bases, J shed 6 bases, and the junction held 3 bases outside the gene matches. Germline lookup yields CDR1 SGHRS and CDR2 YFSETQ. In nucleotides, the CDR3 is TGCGCCAGCAGCTCGACAGGGGGCGGTCAGCCCCAGCATTTT. The encoded protein is CASSSTGGGQPQHF.

V and J are TRBV5-6 and TRBJ2-3; a possible D gene is TRBD2 (5 bases). V was pared by 0 bases and J by 4 bases, with 12 bases between. CDR3 size: 15 residues. CDR1 is SGHDT, CDR2 YYEEEE, per germline. The CDR3 spells CASSLDRGAADTQYF. DNA for the CDR3: TGTGCCAGCAGCTTGGATCGGGGAGCGGCAGATACGCAGTATTTT.

This chain connects TRBV7-2 to TRBJ2-3, with 7 bases aligning to TRBD1. Germline-derived CDR1 and CDR2 are SGHTA and FQGNSA. The CDR3 is 18 amino acids. With V trimmed by 4 bases and J by 2 bases, 15 bases remained unmatched. The chain's CDR3 is CASSWEKGARYNTDTQYF. The CDR3 DNA reads as TGTGCCAGCAGCTGGGAAAAGGGGGCTCGATATAACACAGATACGCAGTATTTT. Complete variable domain (other parts from reference TRBV7-2 and TRBJ2-3): GAGVSQSPSNKVTEKGKDVELRCDPISGHTALYWYRQSLGQGLEFLIYFQGNSAPDKSGLPSDRFSAERTGGSVSTLTIQRTQQEDSAVYLCASSWEKGARYNTDTQYFGPGTRLTVL.

The genes are TRBV30 and TRBJ1-2; possible D gene TRBD1, 6 bases. Germline CDR1 is GTSNPN and CDR2 is SVGIG (reference sequence). This CDR3 has 13 amino acids. Trimming took 0 bases from V and 6 from J, leaving 11 bases between them. CDR3 amino acids: CAWSVARGNGYTF. In DNA form, the CDR3 reads TGTGCCTGGAGTGTAGCCAGGGGCAATGGCTACACCTTC. The entire variable domain, with the rest obtained from reference TRBV30 and TRBJ1-2, is as follows: SQTIHQWPATLVQPVGSPLSLECTVEGTSNPNLYWYRQAAGRGLQLLFYSVGIGQISSEVPQNLSASRPQDRQFILSSKKLLLSDSGFYLCAWSVARGNGYTFGSGTRLTVV.

J is TRBJ2-7 and V is TRBV28; 9 nucleotides match TRBD1. Germline trimming cut 8 bases from V and 4 bases from J; bases unmatched to any gene: 9. CDR1 MDHEN and CDR2 SYDVKM come from the germline V gene. The CDR3 has 14 amino acids. The CDR3 region is CASWDREPGYEQYF. The CDR3 DNA follows: TGTGCCAGCTGGGACAGGGAACCGGGGTACGAGCAGTACTTC.

The V call is TRBV4-3, the J call TRBJ2-6; 9 bases agree with TRBD1. The J segment lost 0 bases and the V segment lost 3 bases, leaving 6 bases of the junction unmatched. The CDR3 has 18 residues. Germline V gene lookup returns CDR1 LGHNA and CDR2 YSLEER. DNA for the CDR3: TGCGCCAGCAGCCACTACAGGGGGCGCCTCTCTGGGGCCAACGTCCTGACTTTC. Its protein product is CASSHYRGRLSGANVLTF.

V and J are TRBV7-9 and TRBJ2-1; D unclear. The V end lost 7 bases, the J end lost 9 bases, and 25 bases lay between the germline ends. The CDR3 loop spans 16 amino acids. Germline CDR1 SEHNR, CDR2 FQNEAQ (reference sequence). The CDR3: CASIPVWPHNHVEQFF. The CDR3 DNA reads TGTGCCAGCATCCCCGTTTGGCCCCATAACCACGTTGAGCAGTTCTTC.

The gene calls are TRBV4-1 and TRBJ1-2; 7 bases are a match to TRBD1. The CDR3 runs to 13 residues. The J segment lost 4 bases and the V segment lost 3 bases, leaving 2 bases of the junction unmatched. Germline assignment: CDR1 MGHRA and CDR2 YSYEKL. DNA for the CDR3: TGCGCCAGCAGCCACAGGGGGTCCTATGGCTACACCTTC. Its translation is CASSHRGSYGYTF.

The chain is built from TRBV28 and TRBJ1-1, with 8 bases aligning to TRBD1. J gave up 10 bases and V 5 bases, and 12 bases lay outside the gene matches. Germline V lookup: CDR1 MDHEN, CDR2 SYDVKM. This CDR3 is built from 14 residues. The CDR3 nucleotides are TGTGCCAGCAGTCCCCCCGACCGGACAGGGAGAGCTTTCTTT. Residues: CASSPPDRTGRAFF. The full variable domain, with the rest looked up from reference TRBV28 and TRBJ1-1, is DVKVTQSSRYLVKRTGEKVFLECVQDMDHENMFWYRQDPGLGLRLIYFSYDVKMKEKGDIPEGYSVSREKKERFSLILESASTNQTSMYLCASSPPDRTGRAFFGQGTRLTVV.

The chain combines TRBV13 with TRBJ2-3, with TRBD2 as a possible D gene (6 bases). Germline CDR1 reads PRHDT; CDR2 reads FYEKMQ (reference sequence). With 5 bases removed from V and 6 bases from J, the gap between germline ends came to 15 bases. The CDR3 extends over 14 amino acids. This CDR3 is CASSPAEGWDTQYF. In nucleotides, the CDR3 is TGTGCCAGCAGCCCCGCGGAGGGATGGGATACGCAGTATTTT.

The rearrangement uses TRBV5-4 and TRBJ1-2; TRBD1 matches at 8 bases. The V gene's germline CDR1 is SGHNT and CDR2 YYREEE (reference sequence). With 1 base clipped from V and 2 bases from J, the junction kept 7 bases outside the gene matches. The CDR3 is 16 residues long. CDR3 sequence reads: CASSLSRDRMNYGYTF. The CDR3 bases are TGTGCCAGCAGCTTGAGTAGGGACAGGATGAACTATGGCTACACCTTC.

The rearrangement links TRBV4-3 to TRBJ2-7; 10 bases fit TRBD2. The V gene's germline CDR1 is LGHNA and CDR2 YSLEER. With 4 bases clipped from V and 2 bases from J, the junction kept 5 bases outside the gene matches. The CDR3 covers 15 residues. CDR3 nucleotides: TGCGCCAGCAGCCGTGGGACTAGCGATACCTACGAGCAGTACTTC. As protein: CASSRGTSDTYEQYF.

This clone appeared once. The chain has TRBV14 and TRBJ2-7; possible D gene TRBD1, 6 bases. Germline assignment: CDR1 SGHDN and CDR2 FVKESK. The ends were cut back, 2 bases at V and 0 bases at J, with 17 bases in the middle. The CDR3 spans 17 residues. CDR3 sequence: CASSQLQGPSSSYEQYF. CDR3 in DNA: TGTGCCAGCAGCCAATTACAGGGCCCTAGTAGCTCCTACGAGCAGTACTTC.

The chain joins TRBV9 to TRBJ1-3, with D unresolved. CDR3 size: 12 residues. Deletions cut 0 bases from V and 13 bases from J, with 11 bases between. Germline CDR1 reads SGDLS; CDR2 reads YYNGEE. CDR3 nucleotides: TGTGCCAGCAGCGTAGCTTCGGGAGAGATATATTTT. Its translation is CASSVASGEIYF. The entire variable domain, with the rest obtained from reference TRBV9 and TRBJ1-3, is as follows: DSGVTQTPKHLITATGQRVTLRCSPRSGDLSVYWYQQSLDQGLQFLIQYYNGEERAKGNILERFSAQQFPDLHSELNLSSLELGDSALYFCASSVASGEIYFGEGSWLTVV.

The chain links TRBV14 to TRBJ1-2, with D maybe TRBD1 (6 bases). V lost 4 bases to trimming and J lost 0 bases, with 9 bases between them. CDR3 length equals 14 residues. Looked up from germline, CDR1 is SGHDN and CDR2 is FVKESK. CDR3 protein: CASSPQGSNYGYTF. DNA for the CDR3: TGTGCCAGCAGCCCGCAGGGGTCTAACTATGGCTACACCTTC.

CDR3 in DNA: TGTGCCAGCAGCTCAAAGGGGAACACAGATACGCAGTATTTT. Encoded protein: CASSSKGNTDTQYF. The J gene is TRBJ2-3, the V gene TRBV9, with D maybe TRBD1 (5 bases). Germline CDR1 is SGDLS and CDR2 is YYNGEE. The CDR3 extends over 14 amino acids. V lost 4 bases and J 2 bases, leaving 11 bases between the germline ends.

V and J are TRBV5-1 and TRBJ1-2, with D uncertain. There are 17 residues in the CDR3. V lost 3 bases, J lost 3 bases, and 21 bases lay in between. Germline lookup yields CDR1 SGHRS and CDR2 YFSETQ. The CDR3 nucleotides are TGCGCCAGCAGCTACCGATACGGAGACCTTATAGACTATGGCTACACCTTC. Translated, it gives CASSYRYGDLIDYGYTF.

V and J are TRBV6-1 and TRBJ1-1; TRBD1 matches 7 bases. The junction had 10 bases not matched to a gene; V was cut back by 4 bases and J by 2 bases. The CDR3 length is 16 residues. CDR1 is MNHNS, CDR2 SASEGT, per germline. CDR3 amino acids: CASSGLTGASNTEAFF. For the CDR3, the DNA is TGTGCCAGCAGTGGCCTTACAGGGGCGTCCAACACTGAAGCTTTCTTT.

This rearrangement joins TRBV27 to TRBJ2-1; 13 nucleotides align to TRBD2. The germline V gene encodes CDR1 MNHEY and CDR2 SMNVEV (reference sequence). Trimming cost V 3 bases and J 3 bases; bases outside gene matches: 11. The CDR3 sequence is 19 residues long. The CDR3: CASSFPRSRLAGGYNEQFF. The CDR3 region has the DNA TGTGCCAGCAGTTTCCCGCGCTCCAGACTAGCGGGAGGCTACAATGAGCAGTTCTTC.

The chain has TRBV28 and TRBJ2-4, with D perhaps matching TRBD2 (5 bases). V was pared by 3 bases and J by 1 base, with 10 bases between. The CDR3 is made up of 15 amino acids. Germline-derived CDR1 and CDR2 are MDHEN and SYDVKM. The CDR3 DNA reads TGTGCCAGCAGTTTTGGCCGCGGGGCCAAAAACATTCAGTACTTC. Amino acid sequence: CASSFGRGAKNIQYF.